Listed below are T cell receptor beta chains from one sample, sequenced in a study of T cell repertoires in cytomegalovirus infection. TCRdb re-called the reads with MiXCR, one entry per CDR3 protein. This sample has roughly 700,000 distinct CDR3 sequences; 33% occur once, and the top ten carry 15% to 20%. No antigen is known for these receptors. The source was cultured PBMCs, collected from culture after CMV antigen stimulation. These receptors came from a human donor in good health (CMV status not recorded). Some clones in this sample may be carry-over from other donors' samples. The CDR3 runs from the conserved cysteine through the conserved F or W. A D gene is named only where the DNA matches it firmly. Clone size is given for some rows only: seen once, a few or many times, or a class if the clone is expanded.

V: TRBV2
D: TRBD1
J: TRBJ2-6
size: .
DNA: TGTGCCAGCAGCGTCACTACCCACAGGGGAACTGGGGCCAACGTCCTGACTTTC
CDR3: CASSVTTHRGTGANVLTF

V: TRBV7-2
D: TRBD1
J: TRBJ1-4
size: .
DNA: TGTGCCAGCAGCCCGATTCCGGGTCAAGAACAGGGGCACGAAAAACTGTTTTTT
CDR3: CASSPIPGQEQGHEKLFF

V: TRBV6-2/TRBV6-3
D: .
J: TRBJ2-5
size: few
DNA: TGTGCCAGCAGTTACGTCAGGATGCAAGAGACCCAGTACTTC
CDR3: CASSYVRMQETQYF

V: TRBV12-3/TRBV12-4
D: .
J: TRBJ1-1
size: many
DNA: TGTGCCAGCAGTTTACAGGGTAGGGTAACTGAAGCTTTCTTT
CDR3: CASSLQGRVTEAFF

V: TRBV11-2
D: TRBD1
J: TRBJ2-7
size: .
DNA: TGTGCCAGCAGCTTAACCGGGACAGGGGACGAGCAGTACTTC
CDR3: CASSLTGTGDEQYF

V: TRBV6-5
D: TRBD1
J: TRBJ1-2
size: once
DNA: TGTGCCAGCAGTTTCAAGGGGGCGCACTATGGCTACACCTTC
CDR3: CASSFKGAHYGYTF

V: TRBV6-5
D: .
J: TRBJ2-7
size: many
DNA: TGTGCCAGCAGTTACTCGGTATCCAGCGACGAGCAGTACTTC
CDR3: CASSYSVSSDEQYF

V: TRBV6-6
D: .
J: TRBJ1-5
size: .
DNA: TGTGCCAGCAGTAACCGGGCGATAAATAGCAATCAGCCCCAGCATTTT
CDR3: CASSNRAINSNQPQHF

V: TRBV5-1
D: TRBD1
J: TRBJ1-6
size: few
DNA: TGCGCCAGCAGGTTAGGACAGGCGGCGGGTTCACCCCTCCACTTT
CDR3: CASRLGQAAGSPLHF

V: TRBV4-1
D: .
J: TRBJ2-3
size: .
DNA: TGCGCCAGCAGCCAAGATTTGCGTGCTAGCACAGATACGCAGTATTTT
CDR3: CASSQDLRASTDTQYF

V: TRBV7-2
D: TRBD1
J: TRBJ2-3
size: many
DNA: TGTGCCAGCACCAGGGGGTACACGCAGTATTTT
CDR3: CASTRGYTQYF

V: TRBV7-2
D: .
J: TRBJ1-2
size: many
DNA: TGTGCCAGCAGCTTATCTGGTCTCTATGGCTACACCTTC
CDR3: CASSLSGLYGYTF

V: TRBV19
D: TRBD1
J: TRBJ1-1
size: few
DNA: TGTGCCAGTAGTATCCGGGGACAGACAACTACTCTGAACACTGAAGCTTTCTTT
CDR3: CASSIRGQTTTLNTEAFF

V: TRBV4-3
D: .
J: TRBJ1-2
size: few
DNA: TGCGCCAGCAGCCAATTTGGCAGGGTTTCTAACTATGGCTACACCTTC
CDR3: CASSQFGRVSNYGYTF

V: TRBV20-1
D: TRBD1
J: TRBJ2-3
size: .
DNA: TGCAGTGCTTCCTCAAGGGGGCCCGGCACAGATACGCAGTATTTT
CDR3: CSASSRGPGTDTQYF

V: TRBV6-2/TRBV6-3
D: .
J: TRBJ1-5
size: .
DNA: TGTGCCAGCGGGAAGAGAGGCTCCGGACGGGGTCAGCCCCAGCATTTT
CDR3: CASGKRGSGRGQPQHF

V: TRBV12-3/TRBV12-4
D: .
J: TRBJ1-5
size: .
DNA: TGTGCCAGCAGCCCGAGTGGGGCTGGGCAGCCCCAGCATTTT
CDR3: CASSPSGAGQPQHF

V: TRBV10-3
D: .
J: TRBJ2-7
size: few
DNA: TGTGCCATCAGTGTAGGCGGAGACGACTACGAGCAGTACTTC
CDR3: CAISVGGDDYEQYF

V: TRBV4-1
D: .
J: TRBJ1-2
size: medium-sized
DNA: TGCGCCAGCAGCCCGTGGGCCGGAGGAAACTATGGCTACACCTTC
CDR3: CASSPWAGGNYGYTF

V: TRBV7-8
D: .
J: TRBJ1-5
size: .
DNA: TGTGCCAGCAGCTTAGTTAGGTTGGGGGTCAATCAGCCCCAGCATTTT
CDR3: CASSLVRLGVNQPQHF

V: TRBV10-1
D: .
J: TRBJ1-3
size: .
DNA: TGCGCCAGCATTCAACCGGGACCGGGGAACACCATATATTTT
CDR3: CASIQPGPGNTIYF

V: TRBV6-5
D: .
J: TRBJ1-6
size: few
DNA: TGTGCCAGCAGTTACGGGGCAAGCTCCTATAATTCACCCCTCCACTTT
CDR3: CASSYGASSYNSPLHF

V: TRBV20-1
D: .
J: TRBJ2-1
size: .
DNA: TGCAGCTTCCTCCCCAATGAGCAGTTCTTC
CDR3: CSFLPNEQFF

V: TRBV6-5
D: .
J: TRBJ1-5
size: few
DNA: TGTGCCAGCAGTATGGGGAGCAATCAGCCCCAGCATTTT
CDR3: CASSMGSNQPQHF

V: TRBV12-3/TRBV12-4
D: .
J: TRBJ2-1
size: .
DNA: TGTGCCAGCAGTCCATCAGGAGGGAGTAAGTTCTTC
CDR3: CASSPSGGSKFF

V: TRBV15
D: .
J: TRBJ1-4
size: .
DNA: TGTGCCACCAGCACGACCCTAGCAACTAATGAAAAACTGTTTTTT
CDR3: CATSTTLATNEKLFF

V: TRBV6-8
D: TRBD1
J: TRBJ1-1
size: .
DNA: TGTGCCAGCAGTGCCGGGACAGAGGCCACTGAAGCTTTCTTT
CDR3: CASSAGTEATEAFF

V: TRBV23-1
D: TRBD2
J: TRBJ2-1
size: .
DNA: TGCGCCAGCAGTCAACGACTCGGCGGGGGGGCAGGGTCCTACAATGAGCAGTTCTTC
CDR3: CASSQRLGGGAGSYNEQFF

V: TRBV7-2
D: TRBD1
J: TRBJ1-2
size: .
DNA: TGTGCCAGCAGCTTCGGGACAGGGGAGAGCACCTTC
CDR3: CASSFGTGESTF

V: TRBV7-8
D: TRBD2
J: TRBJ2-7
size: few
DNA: TGTGCCAGCAGCTCAGCGGGAGTGACCTACGAGCAGTACTTC
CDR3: CASSSAGVTYEQYF

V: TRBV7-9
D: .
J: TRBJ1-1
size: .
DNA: TGTGCCAGCAGCTACCGACAGGCGAGGTGGAAGGACACTGAAGCTTTCTTT
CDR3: CASSYRQARWKDTEAFF

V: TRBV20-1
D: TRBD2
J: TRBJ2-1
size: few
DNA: TGCAGTGCTGTAACCGGGACTAGCGGGATGGATGAGCAGTTCTTC
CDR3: CSAVTGTSGMDEQFF

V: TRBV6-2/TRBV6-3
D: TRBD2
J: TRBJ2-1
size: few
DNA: TGTGCCAGCAAATCGTCACTAGCGGCCTCCTACAATGAGCAGTTCTTC
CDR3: CASKSSLAASYNEQFF

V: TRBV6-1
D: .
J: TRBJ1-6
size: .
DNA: TGTGCCAGCAGTGAACGAGGTGGCACTGGATCACCCCTCCACTTT
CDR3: CASSERGGTGSPLHF

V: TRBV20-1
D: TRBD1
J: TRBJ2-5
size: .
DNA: TGCAGTGCTAGAGGACGACAGGGGGCGGAGGGTATGAAGACCCAGTACTTC
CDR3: CSARGRQGAEGMKTQYF

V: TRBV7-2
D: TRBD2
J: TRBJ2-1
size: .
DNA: TGTGCCAGCAGTTTCACTAGCGGGAGAGGCCACAATGAGCAGTTCTTC
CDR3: CASSFTSGRGHNEQFF

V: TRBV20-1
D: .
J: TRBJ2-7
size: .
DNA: TGCAGTGCTAGAGCCCCCGGTTGGGGCTACGAGCAGTACTTC
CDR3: CSARAPGWGYEQYF

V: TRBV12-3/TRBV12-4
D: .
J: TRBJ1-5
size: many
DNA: TGTGCCAGCAGAACAAGGGACAATCAGCCCCAGCATTTT
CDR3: CASRTRDNQPQHF

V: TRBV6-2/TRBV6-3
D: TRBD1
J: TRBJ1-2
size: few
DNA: TGTGCCAGCAGTCCCCTCCAGGGGCGACAGGGGGTCAACTATGGCTACACCTTC
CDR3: CASSPLQGRQGVNYGYTF

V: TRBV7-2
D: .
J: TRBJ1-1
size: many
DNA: TGTGCCAGCAGTCGATCCGGGAGTAGGGGGACTGAAGCTTTCTTT
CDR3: CASSRSGSRGTEAFF

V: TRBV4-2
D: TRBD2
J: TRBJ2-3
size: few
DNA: TGTGCCAGCAGCCAAGGTTATAGCGGGGGGGCCGAGTCATTCGGCACAGATACGCAGTATTTT
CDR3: CASSQGYSGGAESFGTDTQYF

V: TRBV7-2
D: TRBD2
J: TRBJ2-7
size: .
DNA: TGTGCCAGCAGCATCAGCGGGAGAGGGTGCGAGCAGTACTTC
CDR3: CASSISGRGCEQYF

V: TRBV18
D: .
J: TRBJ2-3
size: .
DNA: TGTGCCAGCTCACCACCCGGGCGGAGTACGCAGTATTTT
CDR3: CASSPPGRSTQYF

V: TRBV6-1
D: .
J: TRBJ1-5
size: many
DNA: TGTGCCAGCACTTACAACAATCAGCCCCAGCATTTT
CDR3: CASTYNNQPQHF

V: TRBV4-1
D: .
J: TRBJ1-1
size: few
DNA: TGCGCCAGCAGCCAAGTCCAGGACACTGAAGCTTTCTTT
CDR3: CASSQVQDTEAFF

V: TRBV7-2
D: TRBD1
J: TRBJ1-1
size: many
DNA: TGTGCCAGCAGCGCCAACAGGGGCACTGAAGCTTTCTTT
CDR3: CASSANRGTEAFF

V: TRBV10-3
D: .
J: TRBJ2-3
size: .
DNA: TGTGCCATCAGTGAGTCCCAGGAGGTTACGCAGTATTTT
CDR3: CAISESQEVTQYF

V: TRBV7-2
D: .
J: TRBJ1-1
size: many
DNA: TGTGCCAGCAGCTTAGGTTATTGGGGGACTGAAGCTTTCTTT
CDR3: CASSLGYWGTEAFF

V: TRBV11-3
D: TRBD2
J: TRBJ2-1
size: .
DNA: TGTGCCAGCAGCTTAGATTCAGCGGGGGGCCTGAATGAGCAGTTCTTC
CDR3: CASSLDSAGGLNEQFF

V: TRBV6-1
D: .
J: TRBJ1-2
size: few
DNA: TGTGCCAGCAGTGAAGGGACGGCTAACTATGGCTACACCTTC
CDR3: CASSEGTANYGYTF

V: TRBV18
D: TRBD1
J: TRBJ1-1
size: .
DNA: TGTGCCAGCTCACCTGCACAGGGGGCTGGCACTGAAGCTTTCTTT
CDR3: CASSPAQGAGTEAFF

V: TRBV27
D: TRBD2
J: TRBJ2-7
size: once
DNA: TGTGCCAGCAGCCGTAGCGGGGGGTATTACGAGCAGTACTTC
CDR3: CASSRSGGYYEQYF